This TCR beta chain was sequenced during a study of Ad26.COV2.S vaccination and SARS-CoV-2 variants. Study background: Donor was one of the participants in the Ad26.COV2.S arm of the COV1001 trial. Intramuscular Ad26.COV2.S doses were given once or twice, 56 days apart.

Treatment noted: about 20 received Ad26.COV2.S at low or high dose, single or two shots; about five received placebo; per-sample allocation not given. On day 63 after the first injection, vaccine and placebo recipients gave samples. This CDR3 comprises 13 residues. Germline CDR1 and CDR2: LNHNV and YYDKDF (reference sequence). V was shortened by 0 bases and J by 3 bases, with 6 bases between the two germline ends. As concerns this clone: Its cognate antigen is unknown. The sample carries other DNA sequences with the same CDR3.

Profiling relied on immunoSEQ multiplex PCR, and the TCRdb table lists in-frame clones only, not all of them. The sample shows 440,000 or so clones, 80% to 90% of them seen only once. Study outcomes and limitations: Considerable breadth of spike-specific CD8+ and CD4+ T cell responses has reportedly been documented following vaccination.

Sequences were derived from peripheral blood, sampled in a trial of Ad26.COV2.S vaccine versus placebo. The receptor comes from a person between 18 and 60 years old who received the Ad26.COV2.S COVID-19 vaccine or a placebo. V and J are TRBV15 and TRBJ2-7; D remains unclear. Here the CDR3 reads CATSRDPSYEQYF. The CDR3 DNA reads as TGTGCCACCAGCAGAGATCCCAGCTACGAGCAGTACTTC.